This TCR beta chain is from a study of regulatory T cells in long-lasting Graves disease. Study outcomes and limitations: Samples came from peripheral blood alone, without thyroid tissue. Persistent Graves' disease cases displayed lower TCR diversity than newly diagnosed ones. A reduction in accuracy may have resulted from the small sample size.

The V gene's germline CDR1 is SGHTA and CDR2 FQGNSA. V lost 3 bases and J lost 10; bases outside the gene matches: 4. The CDR3 runs to 14 residues. This clonotype showed up just once. Its antigen is currently unknown. Time point: persistent/refractory GD, antithyroid drugs over 5 years with positive TRAb. Extracted PBMC RNA gave rise to the TCR library. Nine milliliters of peripheral blood were drawn into EDTA tubes. Arm-PCR of CDR3 regions and iRepertoire HTBI primers were used to build TCR beta libraries. TCRdb itself ran the multiplex PCR reads through MiXCR, one entry per CDR3 protein. Among over 300,000 distinct CDR3 sequences listed, roughly a fifth were seen once.

The chain links TRBV7-2 to TRBJ1-6; 9 nucleotides match TRBD1. This material consisted of peripheral blood mononuclear cells (PBMCs), taken when the disease was refractory, from a patient treated with antithyroid drugs. The TCR sequence derives from a female donor with Graves disease. The CDR3 coding sequence is TGTGCCAGCAGCTTCCGGGACAGGGCATCACCCCTCCACTTT. Its translation: CASSFRDRASPLHF.